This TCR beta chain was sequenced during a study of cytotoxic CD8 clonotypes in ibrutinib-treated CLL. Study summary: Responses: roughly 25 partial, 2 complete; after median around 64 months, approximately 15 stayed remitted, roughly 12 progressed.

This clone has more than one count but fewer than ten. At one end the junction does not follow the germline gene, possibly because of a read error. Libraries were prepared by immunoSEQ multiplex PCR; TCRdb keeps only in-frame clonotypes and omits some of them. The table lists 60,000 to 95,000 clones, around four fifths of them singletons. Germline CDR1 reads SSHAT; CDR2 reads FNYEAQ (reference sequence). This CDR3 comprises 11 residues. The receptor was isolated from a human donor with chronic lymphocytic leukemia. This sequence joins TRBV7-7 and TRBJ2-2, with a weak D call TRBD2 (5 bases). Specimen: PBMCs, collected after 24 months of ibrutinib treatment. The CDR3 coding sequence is TGTGCTAGCAGCGGCGGCGGGGAGCTGTTTTTT. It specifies CASSGGGELFF.